This TCR beta chain was observed in a study of T cell responses to AZD1222 COVID-19 vaccine. V dropped 2 bases and J dropped 2 bases, with 10 bases sitting between them. The CDR3 spans 15 residues. Per the germline V gene, CDR1 is MNHNS and CDR2 is SASEGT. TCRdb's copy holds only in-frame clones and misses some; the assay was immunoSEQ multiplex PCR. The data hold some 110,000 clones, with roughly 87% observed a single time. The specimen was peripheral blood, collected on day 0 of AZD1222 vaccination. The V call is TRBV6-1, the J call TRBJ1-5; D call uncertain. The TCR originated in an adult in good health. The CDR3 spells CASSESGYGNQPQHF. The DNA for the CDR3 is TGTGCCAGCAGTGAATCGGGGTATGGCAATCAGCCCCAGCATTTT.